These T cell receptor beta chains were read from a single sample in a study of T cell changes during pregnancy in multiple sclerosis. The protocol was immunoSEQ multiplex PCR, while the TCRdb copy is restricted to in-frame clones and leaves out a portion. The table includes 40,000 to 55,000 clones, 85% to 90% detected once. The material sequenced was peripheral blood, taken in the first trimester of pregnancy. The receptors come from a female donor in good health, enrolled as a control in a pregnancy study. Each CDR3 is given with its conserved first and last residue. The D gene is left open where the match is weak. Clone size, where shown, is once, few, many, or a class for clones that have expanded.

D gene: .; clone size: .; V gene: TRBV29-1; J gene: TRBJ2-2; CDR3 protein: CSVASGAGELFF; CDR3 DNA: TGCAGCGTGGCCTCGGGGGCCGGGGAGCTGTTTTTT
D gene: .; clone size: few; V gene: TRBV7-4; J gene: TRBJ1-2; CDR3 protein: CASSLVPGPNYGYTF; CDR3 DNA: TGTGCCAGCAGCTTAGTTCCAGGGCCCAACTATGGCTACACCTTC
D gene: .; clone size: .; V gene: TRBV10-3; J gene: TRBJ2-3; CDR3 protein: CAISADGSSDTQYF; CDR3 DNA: TGTGCCATCAGTGCTGATGGGAGCTCAGATACGCAGTATTTT
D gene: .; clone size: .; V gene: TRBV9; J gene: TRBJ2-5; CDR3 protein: CASSVESGVMETQYF; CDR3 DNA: TGTGCCAGCAGCGTAGAAAGTGGAGTGATGGAGACCCAGTACTTC
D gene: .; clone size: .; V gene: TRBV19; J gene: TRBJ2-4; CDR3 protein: CASSMEHTGIQYF; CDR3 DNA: TGTGCCAGTAGTATGGAACACACGGGGATTCAGTACTTC
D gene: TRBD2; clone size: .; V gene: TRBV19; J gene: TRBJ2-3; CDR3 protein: CASSIAGGRAGTDTQYF; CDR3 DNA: TGTGCCAGTAGTATCGCGGGAGGAAGGGCCGGCACAGATACGCAGTATTTT
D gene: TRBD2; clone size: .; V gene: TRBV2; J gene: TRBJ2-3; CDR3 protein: CASSGGRGTDTQYF; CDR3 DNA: TGTGCCAGCAGTGGAGGGAGGGGCACAGATACGCAGTATTTT
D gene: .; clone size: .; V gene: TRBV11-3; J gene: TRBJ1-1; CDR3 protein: CASKNMGGTEAFF; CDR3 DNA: TGTGCCAGCAAAAATATGGGGGGAACTGAAGCTTTCTTT
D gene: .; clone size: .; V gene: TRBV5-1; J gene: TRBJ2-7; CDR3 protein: CASSVRDNYEQYF; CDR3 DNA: TGCGCCAGCAGCGTCCGGGACAACTACGAGCAGTACTTC
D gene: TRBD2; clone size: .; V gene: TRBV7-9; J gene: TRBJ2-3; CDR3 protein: CASRPGTSGDTQYF; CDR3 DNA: TGTGCCAGCAGACCCGGGACTAGCGGAGATACGCAGTATTTT
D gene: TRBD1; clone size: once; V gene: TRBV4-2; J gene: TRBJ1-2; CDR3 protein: CASSLTDRRGVNGYTF; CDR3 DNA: TGTGCCAGCAGTCTCACGGACAGGAGAGGGGTCAATGGCTACACCTTC
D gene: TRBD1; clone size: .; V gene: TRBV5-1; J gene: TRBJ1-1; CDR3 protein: CASSLLDRGNTEAFF; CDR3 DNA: TGCGCCAGCAGCTTGTTGGACAGGGGGAACACTGAAGCTTTCTTT
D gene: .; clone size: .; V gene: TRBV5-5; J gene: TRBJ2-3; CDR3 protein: CASRQADGERTDTQYF; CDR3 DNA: TGTGCCAGCAGACAAGCGGACGGGGAACGCACAGATACGCAGTATTTT
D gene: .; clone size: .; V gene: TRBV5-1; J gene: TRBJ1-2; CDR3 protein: CASSLIADNYGYTF; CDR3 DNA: TGCGCCAGCAGCTTGATTGCAGATAACTATGGCTACACCTTC
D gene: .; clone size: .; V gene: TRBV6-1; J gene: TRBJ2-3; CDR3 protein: CASRATGGSTDTQYF; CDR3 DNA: TGTGCCAGCAGGGCGACAGGCGGGAGCACAGATACGCAGTATTTT
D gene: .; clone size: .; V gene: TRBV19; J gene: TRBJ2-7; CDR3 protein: CASSTGIHEQYF; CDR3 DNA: TGTGCCAGTAGTACCGGGATCCACGAGCAGTACTTC
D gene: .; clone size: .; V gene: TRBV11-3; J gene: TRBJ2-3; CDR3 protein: CASSLDPVPGRSTQYF; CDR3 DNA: TGTGCCAGCAGCTTAGATCCGGTCCCGGGTCGGTCGACGCAGTATTTT
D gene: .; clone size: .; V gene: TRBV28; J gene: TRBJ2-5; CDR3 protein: CASRQGVETQYF; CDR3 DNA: TGTGCCAGCAGACAGGGTGTGGAGACCCAGTACTTC
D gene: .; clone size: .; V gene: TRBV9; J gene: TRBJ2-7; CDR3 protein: CASSYQGGGYEQYF; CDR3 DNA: TGTGCCAGCAGCTATCAGGGGGGAGGCTACGAGCAGTACTTC
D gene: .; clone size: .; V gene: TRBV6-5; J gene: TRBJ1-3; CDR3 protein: CASSYSPITGNTIYF; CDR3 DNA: TGTGCCAGCAGTTACTCTCCTATTACTGGAAACACCATATATTTT
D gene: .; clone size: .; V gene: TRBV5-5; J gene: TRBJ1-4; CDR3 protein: CASSLPLERKLFF; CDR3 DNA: TGTGCCAGCAGCTTGCCACTGGAGCGAAAACTGTTTTTT
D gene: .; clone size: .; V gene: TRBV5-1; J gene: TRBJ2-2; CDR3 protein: CASSISGNTGELFF; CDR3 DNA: TGCGCCAGCAGCATCTCCGGGAACACCGGGGAGCTGTTTTTT
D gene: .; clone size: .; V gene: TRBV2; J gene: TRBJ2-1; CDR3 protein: CASSEARGSNNEQFF; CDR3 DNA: TGTGCCAGCAGTGAAGCGCGGGGTTCCAACAATGAGCAGTTCTTC
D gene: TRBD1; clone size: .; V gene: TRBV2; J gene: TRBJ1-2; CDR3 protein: CASSRTGDGYTF; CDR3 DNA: TGTGCCAGCTCAAGGACAGGGGATGGCTACACCTTC
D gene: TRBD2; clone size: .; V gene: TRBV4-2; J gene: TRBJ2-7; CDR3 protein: CASSQTSSGYEQYF; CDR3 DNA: TGTGCCAGCAGCCAAACCTCTAGCGGCTACGAGCAGTACTTC
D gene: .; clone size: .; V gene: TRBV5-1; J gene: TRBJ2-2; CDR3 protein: CASNTGTPDTGELFF; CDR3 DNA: TGCGCCAGCAACACCGGGACTCCCGACACCGGGGAGCTGTTTTTT
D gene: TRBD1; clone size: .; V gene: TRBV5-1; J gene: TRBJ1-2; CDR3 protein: CASSFWGQDNYGYTF; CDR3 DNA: TGCGCCAGCAGCTTCTGGGGACAGGACAACTATGGCTACACCTTC
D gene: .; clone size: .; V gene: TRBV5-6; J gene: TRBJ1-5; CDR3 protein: CASSPVGGRPQHF; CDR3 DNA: TGTGCCAGCAGCCCCGTAGGGGGTCGGCCCCAGCATTTT
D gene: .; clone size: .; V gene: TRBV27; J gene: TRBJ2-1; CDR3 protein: CASRPRDFSHEQFF; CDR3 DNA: TGTGCCAGCCGACCCCGGGACTTCTCTCATGAGCAGTTCTTC
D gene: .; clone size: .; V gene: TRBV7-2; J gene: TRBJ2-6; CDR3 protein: CASSWGHSGANVLTF; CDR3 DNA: TGTGCCAGCAGCTGGGGGCACTCTGGGGCCAACGTCCTGACTTTC
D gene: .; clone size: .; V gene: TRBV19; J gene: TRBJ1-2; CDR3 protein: CASSIIDSSGRRYGYTF; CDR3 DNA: TGTGCCAGTAGTATTATTGACAGTTCCGGACGTCGCTATGGCTACACCTTC
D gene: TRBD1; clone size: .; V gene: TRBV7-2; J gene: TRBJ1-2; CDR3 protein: CASSPAGQGDGYTF; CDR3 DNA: TGTGCCAGCAGCCCCGCGGGACAGGGTGACGGCTACACCTTC
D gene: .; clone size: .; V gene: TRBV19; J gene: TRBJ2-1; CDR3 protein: CASTSRGGAIEQFF; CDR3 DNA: TGTGCCAGTACCAGTAGGGGGGGGGCGATTGAGCAGTTCTTC
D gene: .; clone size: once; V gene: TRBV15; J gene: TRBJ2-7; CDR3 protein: CATSRTLDSSYEQYF; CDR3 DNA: TGTGCCACCAGCAGAACCCTCGACAGCTCCTACGAGCAGTACTTC
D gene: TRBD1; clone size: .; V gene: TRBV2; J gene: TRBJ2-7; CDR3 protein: CASKPGQGAHEQYF; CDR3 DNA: TGTGCCAGCAAACCGGGACAGGGGGCTCACGAGCAGTACTTC
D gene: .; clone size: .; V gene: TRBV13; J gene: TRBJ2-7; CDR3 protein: CASSLREGGSEQYF; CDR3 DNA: TGTGCCAGCAGCTTACGTGAAGGGGGAAGCGAGCAGTACTTC
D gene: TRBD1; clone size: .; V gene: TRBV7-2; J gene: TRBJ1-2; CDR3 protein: CASSSPFGQGSAYGYTF; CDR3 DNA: TGTGCCAGCAGCTCCCCATTCGGACAGGGAAGCGCCTATGGCTACACCTTC
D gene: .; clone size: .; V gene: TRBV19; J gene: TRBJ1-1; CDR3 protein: CASSIGMNTEAFF; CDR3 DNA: TGTGCCAGTAGTATCGGGATGAACACTGAAGCTTTCTTT
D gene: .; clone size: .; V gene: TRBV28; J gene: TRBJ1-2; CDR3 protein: CASSLVAGQGYTF; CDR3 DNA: TGTGCCAGCAGTTTAGTTGCGGGGCAGGGCTACACCTTC
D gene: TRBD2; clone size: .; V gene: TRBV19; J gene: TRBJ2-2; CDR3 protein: CASSILSGTGELFF; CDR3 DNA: TGTGCCAGTAGTATTCTTAGCGGGACCGGGGAGCTGTTTTTT
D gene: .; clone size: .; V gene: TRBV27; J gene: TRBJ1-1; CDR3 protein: CASSHPSAGINTEAFF; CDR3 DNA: TGTGCCAGCAGCCACCCCAGTGCAGGAATAAACACTGAAGCTTTCTTT
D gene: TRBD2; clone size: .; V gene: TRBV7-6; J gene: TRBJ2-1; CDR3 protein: CASSSVLTSGSSEQFF; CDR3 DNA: TGTGCCAGCAGCTCCGTGCTGACTAGCGGGAGCTCTGAGCAGTTCTTC
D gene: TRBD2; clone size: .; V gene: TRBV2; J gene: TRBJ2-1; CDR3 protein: CASSENLAGFRANEQFF; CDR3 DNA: TGTGCCAGCAGTGAAAACCTAGCGGGGTTTAGGGCCAATGAGCAGTTCTTC
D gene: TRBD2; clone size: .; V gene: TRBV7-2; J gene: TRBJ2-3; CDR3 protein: CASSLLKRGGTDTQYF; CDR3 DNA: TGTGCCAGCAGCTTATTAAAGCGGGGTGGAACAGATACGCAGTATTTT
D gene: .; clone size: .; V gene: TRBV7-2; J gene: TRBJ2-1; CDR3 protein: CASSAQPRLRNNEQFF; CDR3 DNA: TGTGCCAGCAGCGCCCAACCCAGACTACGCAACAATGAGCAGTTCTTC
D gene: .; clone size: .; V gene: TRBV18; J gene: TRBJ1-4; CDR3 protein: CASSPDSGGEKLFF; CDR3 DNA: TGTGCCAGCTCACCGGATTCGGGGGGTGAAAAACTGTTTTTT
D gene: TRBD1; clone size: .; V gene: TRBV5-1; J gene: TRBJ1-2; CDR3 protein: CASKLTTGLYYGYTF; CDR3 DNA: TGCGCCAGCAAGCTAACGACAGGGTTGTACTATGGCTACACCTTC
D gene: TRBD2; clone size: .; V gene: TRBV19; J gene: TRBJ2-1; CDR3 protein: CASSPPSGGSYNEQFF; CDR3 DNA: TGTGCCAGTAGTCCCCCTAGCGGTGGCTCCTACAATGAGCAGTTCTTC
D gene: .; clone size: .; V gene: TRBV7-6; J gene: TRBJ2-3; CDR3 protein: CASSAQLDTDTQYF; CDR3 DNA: TGTGCCAGCAGCGCCCAACTAGACACAGATACGCAGTATTTT
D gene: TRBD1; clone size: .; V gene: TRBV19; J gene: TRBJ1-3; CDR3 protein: CASSMGTAGNTIYF; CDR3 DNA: TGTGCCAGTAGCATGGGGACAGCTGGAAACACCATATATTTT
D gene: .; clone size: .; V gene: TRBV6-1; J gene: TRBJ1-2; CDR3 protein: CASSEDPTGGGEYGYTF; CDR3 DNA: TGTGCCAGCAGTGAAGACCCTACGGGGGGGGGTGAATATGGCTACACCTTC
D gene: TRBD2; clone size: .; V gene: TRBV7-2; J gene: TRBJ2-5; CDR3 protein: CASSKGGLAGNLYETQYF; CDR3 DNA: TGTGCCAGCTCTAAAGGGGGACTAGCGGGAAACCTCTACGAGACCCAGTACTTC
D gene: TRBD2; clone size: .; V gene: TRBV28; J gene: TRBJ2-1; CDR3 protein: CASSHALPGTSGRYYNEQFF; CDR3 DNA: TGTGCCAGCAGTCACGCCCTGCCGGGGACTAGCGGGAGGTACTACAATGAGCAGTTCTTC
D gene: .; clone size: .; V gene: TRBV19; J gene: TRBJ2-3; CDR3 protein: CASSTGDTQYF; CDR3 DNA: TGTGCCAGTAGCACGGGGGATACGCAGTATTTT
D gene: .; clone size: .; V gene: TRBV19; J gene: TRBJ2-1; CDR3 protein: CASSVLPGTRSGEQFF; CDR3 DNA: TGTGCCAGTAGTGTACTTCCCGGGACAAGATCAGGTGAGCAGTTCTTC
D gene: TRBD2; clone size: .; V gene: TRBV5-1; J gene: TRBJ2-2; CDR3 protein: CATNDQRGLEGELFF; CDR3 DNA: TGCGCCACAAATGACCAGCGGGGTCTGGAGGGGGAGCTGTTTTTT
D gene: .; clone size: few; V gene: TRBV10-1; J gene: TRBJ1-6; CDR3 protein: CASSADGLGPLHF; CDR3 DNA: TGCGCCAGCAGTGCCGACGGCCTGGGCCCCCTCCACTTT
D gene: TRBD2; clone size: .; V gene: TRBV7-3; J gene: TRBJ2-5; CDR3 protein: CASSPSGLGGETQYF; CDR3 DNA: TGTGCCAGCAGCCCCTCGGGACTCGGGGGGGAGACCCAGTACTTC
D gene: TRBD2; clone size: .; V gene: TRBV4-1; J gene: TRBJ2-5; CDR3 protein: CASSQGSASGRAQYF; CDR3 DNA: TGCGCCAGCAGCCAAGGGTCGGCTAGCGGGAGGGCCCAGTACTTC
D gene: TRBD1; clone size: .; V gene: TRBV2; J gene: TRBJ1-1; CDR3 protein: CASRALGQGETEAFF; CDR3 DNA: TGTGCCAGCAGAGCATTAGGACAGGGGGAGACTGAAGCTTTCTTT